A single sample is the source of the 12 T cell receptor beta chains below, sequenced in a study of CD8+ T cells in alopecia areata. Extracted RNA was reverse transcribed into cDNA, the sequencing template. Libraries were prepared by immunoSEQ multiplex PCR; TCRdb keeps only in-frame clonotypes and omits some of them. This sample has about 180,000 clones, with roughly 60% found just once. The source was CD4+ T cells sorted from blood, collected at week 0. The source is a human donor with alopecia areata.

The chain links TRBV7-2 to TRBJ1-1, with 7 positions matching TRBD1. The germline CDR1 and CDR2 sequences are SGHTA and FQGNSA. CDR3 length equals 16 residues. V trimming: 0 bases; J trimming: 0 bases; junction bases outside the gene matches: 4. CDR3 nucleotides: TGTGCCAGCAGCTTAGCCATGGACAGGATGAACACTGAAGCTTTCTTT. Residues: CASSLAMDRMNTEAFF. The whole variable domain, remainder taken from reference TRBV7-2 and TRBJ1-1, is GAGVSQSPSNKVTEKGKDVELRCDPISGHTALYWYRQSLGQGLEFLIYFQGNSAPDKSGLPSDRFSAERTGGSVSTLTIQRTQQEDSAVYLCASSLAMDRMNTEAFFGQGTRLTVV.

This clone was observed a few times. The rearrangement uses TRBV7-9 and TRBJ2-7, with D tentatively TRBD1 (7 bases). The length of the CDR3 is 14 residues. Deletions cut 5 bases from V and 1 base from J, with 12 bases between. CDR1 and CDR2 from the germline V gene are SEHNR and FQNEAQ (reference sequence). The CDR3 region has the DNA TGTGCCAGCAGCAGGGGGGACAGATCCTACGAGCAGTACTTC. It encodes CASSRGDRSYEQYF.

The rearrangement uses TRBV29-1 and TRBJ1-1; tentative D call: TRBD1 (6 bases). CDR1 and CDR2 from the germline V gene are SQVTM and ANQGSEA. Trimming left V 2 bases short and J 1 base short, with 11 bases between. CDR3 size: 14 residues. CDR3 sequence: CSVERGGPNTEAFF. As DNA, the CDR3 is TGCAGCGTTGAAAGGGGGGGGCCGAACACTGAAGCTTTCTTT.

The chain's CDR3 is CASSISYEGEAFF. DNA for the CDR3: TGTGCCAGTAGTATCTCCTATGAGGGGGAAGCTTTCTTT. The rearrangement links TRBV19 to TRBJ1-1; tentative D call: TRBD1 (5 bases). CDR1 LNHDA and CDR2 SQIVND come from the germline V gene (reference sequence). The CDR3 runs 13 residues. Trimming took off 3 bases at V and 8 bases at J, with 13 bases between the two ends.

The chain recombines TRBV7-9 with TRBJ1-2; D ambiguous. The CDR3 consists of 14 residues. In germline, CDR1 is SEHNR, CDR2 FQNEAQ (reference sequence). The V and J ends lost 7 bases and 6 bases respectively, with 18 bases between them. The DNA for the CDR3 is TGTGCCAGCATCCCCTCGACGGGCAAAAATGGCTACACCTTC. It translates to CASIPSTGKNGYTF.

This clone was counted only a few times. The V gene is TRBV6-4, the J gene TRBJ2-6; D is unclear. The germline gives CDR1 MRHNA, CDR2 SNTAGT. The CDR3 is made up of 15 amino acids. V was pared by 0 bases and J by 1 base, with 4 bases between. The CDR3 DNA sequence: TGTGCCAGCAGTGACTCAGGTTCTGGGGCCAACGTCCTGACTTTC. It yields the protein CASSDSGSGANVLTF.

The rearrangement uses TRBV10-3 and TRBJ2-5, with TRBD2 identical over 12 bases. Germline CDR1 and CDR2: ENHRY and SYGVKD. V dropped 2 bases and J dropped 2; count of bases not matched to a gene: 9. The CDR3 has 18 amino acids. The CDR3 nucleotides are TGTGCCATCAGTGAGATCGACGGACTAGCGGGAAAGCAAGAGACCCAGTACTTC. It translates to CAISEIDGLAGKQETQYF.

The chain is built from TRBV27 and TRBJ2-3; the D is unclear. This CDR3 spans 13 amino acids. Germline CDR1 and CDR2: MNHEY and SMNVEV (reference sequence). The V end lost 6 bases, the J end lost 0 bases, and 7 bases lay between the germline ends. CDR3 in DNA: TGTGCCAGCAGATTGGCTAGCACAGATACGCAGTATTTT. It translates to CASRLASTDTQYF.

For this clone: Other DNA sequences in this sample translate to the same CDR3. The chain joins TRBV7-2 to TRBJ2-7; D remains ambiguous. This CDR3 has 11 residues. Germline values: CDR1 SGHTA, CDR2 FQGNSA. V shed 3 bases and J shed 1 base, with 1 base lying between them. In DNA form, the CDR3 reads TGTGCCAGCAGCTTGTCCTACGAGCAGTACTTC. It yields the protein CASSLSYEQYF. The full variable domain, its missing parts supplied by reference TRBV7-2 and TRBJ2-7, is GAGVSQSPSNKVTEKGKDVELRCDPISGHTALYWYRQSLGQGLEFLIYFQGNSAPDKSGLPSDRFSAERTGGSVSTLTIQRTQQEDSAVYLCASSLSYEQYFGPGTRLTVT.

The CDR3 region has the DNA TGTGCCAGCAGCCTTAGAGGTGGGGCGGGAATGAACACTGAAGCTTTCTTT. This sequence encodes CASSLRGGAGMNTEAFF. This chain connects TRBV11-2 to TRBJ1-1, with D tentatively TRBD1 (5 bases). The CDR3 covers 17 residues. Germline V CDR1 and CDR2: SGHAT, FQNNGV. V was shortened by 5 bases and J by 0 bases, with 19 bases between the two germline ends.

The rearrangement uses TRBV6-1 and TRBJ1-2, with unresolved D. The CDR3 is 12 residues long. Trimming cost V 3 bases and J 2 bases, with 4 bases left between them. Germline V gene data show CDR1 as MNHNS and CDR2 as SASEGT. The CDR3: CASSDENYGYTF. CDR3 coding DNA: TGTGCCAGCAGTGATGAGAACTATGGCTACACCTTC.

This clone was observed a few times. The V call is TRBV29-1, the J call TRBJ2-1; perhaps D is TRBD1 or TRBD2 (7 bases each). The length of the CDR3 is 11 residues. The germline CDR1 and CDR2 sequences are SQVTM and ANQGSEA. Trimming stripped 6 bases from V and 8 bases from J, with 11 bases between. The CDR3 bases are TGCAGCGTCCAGGGGGGGCATGAGCAGTTCTTC. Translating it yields CSVQGGHEQFF.